These 27 T cell receptor beta chains were all obtained from the same sample, sequenced in a study of T cell responses to AZD1222 COVID-19 vaccine. Sequenced by immunoSEQ multiplex PCR; TCRdb stores in-frame clones only, minus some. Among 110,000 or so clones listed, roughly nine tenths were seen once. The material was peripheral blood, obtained on day 0 of AZD1222 vaccination. The receptors here all came from an adult in good health.

V gene TRBV4-1 combines with J gene TRBJ1-1; maybe TRBD1 (6 bases). V lost 1 base, J lost 7 bases, and 16 bases lay in between. Germline CDR1 is MGHRA and CDR2 is YSYEKL. The CDR3 spans 15 residues. The CDR3 coding sequence is TGCGCCAGCAGCCAAGCCCCGGCAGGAGGGGGTGAAGCTTTCTTT. It yields the protein CASSQAPAGGGEAFF.

This chain uses TRBV7-2 with TRBJ1-2; D possibly corresponds to TRBD1 (5 bases). Germline V CDR1 and CDR2: SGHTA, FQGNSA. This CDR3 has 13 residues. Deletions cut 6 bases from V and 5 bases from J, with 13 bases between. CDR3 residues: CASSLDTMYGYTF. The CDR3 nucleotides are TGTGCCAGCAGTCTGGACACGATGTATGGCTACACCTTC.

This clone was counted once. The rearrangement links TRBV5-4 to TRBJ1-1, with D possibly matching TRBD1 (6 bases). The germline V gene encodes CDR1 SGHNT and CDR2 YYREEE (reference sequence). V dropped 0 bases and J dropped 3 bases, with 12 bases sitting between them. This CDR3 contains 15 residues. CDR3 protein: CASSLGWGADTEAFF. In DNA, the CDR3 is TGTGCCAGCAGCTTGGGTTGGGGGGCGGACACTGAAGCTTTCTTT. Supplemented by reference TRBV5-4 and TRBJ1-1, the full variable domain reads ETGVTQSPTHLIKTRGQQVTLRCSSQSGHNTVSWYQQALGQGPQFIFQYYREEENGRGNFPPRFSGLQFPNYSSELNVNALELDDSALYLCASSLGWGADTEAFFGQGTRLTVV.

The chain joins TRBV29-1 to TRBJ1-2, with D maybe TRBD1 (5 bases). The CDR3 has 11 residues. The germline V and J ends were trimmed by 4 bases and 8 bases, with 11 bases remaining between them. Germline CDR1 SQVTM, CDR2 ANQGSEA. The CDR3 reads CSVVQDTGYTF. The CDR3 DNA is TGCAGCGTTGTACAGGACACGGGCTACACCTTC.

The gene calls are TRBV6-5 and TRBJ1-1, with D unresolved. V lost 6 bases and J 0 bases, leaving 17 bases between the germline ends. Germline loops: CDR1 MNHEY, CDR2 SVGAGI. The CDR3 loop spans 16 amino acids. This CDR3 reads CASRYEPVNMNTEAFF. CDR3 DNA: TGTGCCAGCAGATACGAACCCGTTAACATGAACACTGAAGCTTTCTTT.

The chain links TRBV20-1 to TRBJ1-2; D is uncertain. Trimming shortened V by 4 bases and J by 8 bases, and 11 bases separated the two germline ends. The CDR3 totals 11 residues. The V gene's germline CDR1 is DFQATT and CDR2 SNEGSKA (reference sequence). The CDR3 loop reads CSANNPEGYTF. CDR3 sequence (DNA): TGCAGTGCTAATAATCCAGAAGGCTACACCTTC.

The chain is built from TRBV5-4 and TRBJ1-1; D not resolved. V was pared by 1 base and J by 2 bases, with 9 bases between. CDR3 length: 14 residues. The V gene's germline CDR1 is SGHNT and CDR2 YYREEE (reference sequence). The CDR3 region has the DNA TGTGCCAGCAGCTTGACGGACTCAAACACTGAAGCTTTCTTT. Its protein product is CASSLTDSNTEAFF.

The chain couples TRBV19 to TRBJ2-2; 8 positions match TRBD1. The CDR3 is 16 residues long. J was trimmed by 2 bases and V by 4 bases; bases with no gene match: 6. Germline V gives CDR1 LNHDA, CDR2 SQIVND (reference sequence). The CDR3 bases are TGTGCCAGTAGTAGCCGGACAGGGCCAAACACCGGGGAGCTGTTTTTT. The encoded protein is CASSSRTGPNTGELFF.

V usage is TRBV6-5 and J usage is TRBJ1-5, with a weak D call TRBD1 (6 bases). V lost 5 bases and J 3 bases, leaving 11 bases between the germline ends. Looked up from germline, CDR1 is MNHEY and CDR2 is SVGAGI. This CDR3 comprises 14 residues. CDR3 residues: CASSRRQANQPQHF. The CDR3 nucleotides read TGTGCCAGCAGTCGAAGACAGGCCAATCAGCCCCAGCATTTT.

The chain recombines TRBV14 with TRBJ1-1; tentatively, D is TRBD1 (5 bases). Germline loops: CDR1 SGHDN, CDR2 FVKESK. The ends were cut back, 3 bases at V and 11 bases at J, with 13 bases in the middle. There are 12 residues in the CDR3. CDR3 nucleotide sequence: TGTGCCAGCAGCCAGGGAGGGACGGTGGCTTTCTTT. It codes for CASSQGGTVAFF.

V is TRBV7-8 and J is TRBJ2-7, with D possibly matching TRBD1 (6 bases). Germline-derived CDR1 and CDR2 are SGHVS and FQNEAQ. This CDR3 is 15 amino acids long. V lost 5 bases and J lost 2, with 16 bases in between. The CDR3: CASSQQGGSAYEQYF. CDR3 DNA: TGTGCCAGCAGCCAACAGGGTGGGAGTGCCTACGAGCAGTACTTC. The full variable domain, its missing parts supplied by reference TRBV7-8 and TRBJ2-7, is GAGVSQSPRYKVAKRGQDVALRCDPISGHVSLFWYQQALGQGPEFLTYFQNEAQLDKSGLPSDRFFAERPEGSVSTLKIQRTQQEDSAVYLCASSQQGGSAYEQYFGPGTRLTVT.

This clone was observed at least ten times. The CDR3 is CASTYEAEAFF. In DNA, the CDR3 is TGTGCCAGCACCTACGAGGCTGAAGCTTTCTTT. The rearrangement joins TRBV2 to TRBJ1-1; D not certain. This CDR3 spans 11 amino acids. The germline V gene has CDR1 SNHLY and CDR2 FYNNEI. V lost 7 bases to trimming and J lost 6 bases, with 9 bases between them.

The chain has TRBV4-3 and TRBJ2-7, with no clear D. V gave up 0 bases and J gave up 0 bases, with 3 bases separating them. Germline V gives CDR1 LGHNA, CDR2 YSLEER. The CDR3 is 13 amino acids. Here the CDR3 DNA reads TGCGCCAGCAGCCAAGAACTCTCCTACGAGCAGTACTTC. Its translation: CASSQELSYEQYF.

In this sample, this clone turned up once. The rearrangement uses TRBV5-1 and TRBJ1-1; tentatively, D is TRBD1 (6 bases). Trimming removed 4 bases from V and 1 base from J, with 14 bases in between. The CDR3 length is 15 residues. Germline-derived CDR1 and CDR2 are SGHRS and YFSETQ. The CDR3: CASSLGQGQNTEAFF. For the CDR3, the DNA is TGCGCCAGCAGCCTTGGCCAGGGACAGAACACTGAAGCTTTCTTT. Variable domain in full (rest from reference TRBV5-1 and TRBJ1-1): KAGVTQTPRYLIKTRGQQVTLSCSPISGHRSVSWYQQTPGQGLQFLFEYFSETQRNKGNFPGRFSGRQFSNSRSEMNVSTLELGDSALYLCASSLGQGQNTEAFFGQGTRLTVV.

Note on this clone: Other DNA sequences in the sample encode the same CDR3. The genes are TRBV20-1 and TRBJ1-1; D not certain. The germline V gene encodes CDR1 DFQATT and CDR2 SNEGSKA (reference sequence). The CDR3 spans 11 residues. V shed 4 bases and J shed 1 base, with 4 bases lying between them. CDR3 loop: CSATENTEAFF. The DNA for the CDR3 is TGCAGTGCTACGGAGAACACTGAAGCTTTCTTT.

The chain carries TRBV12-5 and TRBJ1-4; maybe TRBD1 (6 bases). With 6 bases removed from V and 3 bases from J, the gap between germline ends came to 14 bases. Per the germline V gene, CDR1 is LGHNT and CDR2 is FRNRAP. The CDR3 spans 15 residues. CDR3 in DNA: TGTGCTAGTGGCACAGGGAACTTGGCTAATGAAAAACTGTTTTTT. This codes for CASGTGNLANEKLFF.

The J gene is TRBJ2-4, the V gene TRBV18; 7 bases map to TRBD1. The V segment lost 5 bases and the J segment 9 bases; nucleotides outside the gene matches: 13. Germline V CDR1 and CDR2: KGHSH, LQKENI. This CDR3 comprises 15 residues. CDR3 in DNA: TGTGCCAGCTCAAGCGTTACAGGGGTTTGGGGCATTCAGTACTTC. This codes for CASSSVTGVWGIQYF.

This clone has a handful of counts. The gene calls are TRBV28 and TRBJ1-1; possibly TRBD1 for D (6 bases). The CDR3 has 18 amino acids. The V and J ends lost 7 bases and 1 base respectively, with 25 bases between them. CDR1 is MDHEN, CDR2 SYDVKM, per germline. The CDR3 spells CASTPSPGHMNRNTEAFF. Here the CDR3 DNA reads TGTGCCAGCACTCCGTCCCCGGGACATATGAATAGGAACACTGAAGCTTTCTTT.

The rearrangement links TRBV2 to TRBJ1-1; TRBD1 matches 7 bases. Losses at the gene ends were 7 bases for V and 0 bases for J; bases not matched to a gene: 8. The germline gives CDR1 SNHLY, CDR2 FYNNEI. The CDR3 consists of 15 residues. CDR3 DNA: TGTGCCAGCACCCGGGACAGCGCAATGAACACTGAAGCTTTCTTT. Its protein is CASTRDSAMNTEAFF.

J is TRBJ2-5 and V is TRBV10-1; D is possibly TRBD2 (5 bases). CDR1 WNHNN and CDR2 SYGVQD come from the germline V gene (reference sequence). This CDR3 comprises 14 residues. The ends were cut back, 8 bases at V and 1 base at J, with 14 bases in the middle. CDR3 region: CASSQRGIQETQYF. The CDR3 DNA sequence: TGCGCCAGCTCTCAACGGGGAATCCAAGAGACCCAGTACTTC.

This chain's CDR3 is CASSWSGRGYTF. The CDR3 region has the DNA TGTGCCAGCTCCTGGAGTGGGAGAGGCTACACCTTC. The rearrangement links TRBV12-3 or TRBV12-4 to TRBJ1-2; D is ambiguous. Trimming removed 8 bases from V and 8 bases from J, with 15 bases in between. CDR3 size: 12 residues.

This sequence joins TRBV7-9 and TRBJ2-7; TRBD2 aligns across 7 bases. J gave up 5 bases and V 1 base, and 11 bases lay outside the gene matches. The CDR3 is 16 residues long. Germline CDR1 is SEHNR and CDR2 is FQNEAQ (reference sequence). CDR3 sequence reads: CASSLVHGGSWHEQYF. Here the CDR3 DNA reads TGTGCCAGCAGCTTAGTTCACGGCGGGAGTTGGCACGAGCAGTACTTC.

The V and J genes are TRBV29-1 and TRBJ1-1, with D unresolved. Trimming took off 7 bases at V and 8 bases at J, with 20 bases between the two ends. The V gene's germline CDR1 is SQVTM and CDR2 ANQGSEA. The CDR3 is 13 residues long. CDR3 sequence (DNA): TGCAGCGGCTTCGCGGATTCCATCGCGGAAGCTTTCTTT. Translation gives CSGFADSIAEAFF.

This clone has only one observation. This sequence joins TRBV2 and TRBJ2-5, with no clear D. Looked up from germline, CDR1 is SNHLY and CDR2 is FYNNEI. The CDR3 consists of 13 residues. V was shortened by 6 bases and J by 5 bases, with 13 bases between the two germline ends. CDR3 protein: CASRNGQRETQYF. In nucleotides, the CDR3 is TGTGCCAGCAGGAACGGGCAGAGGGAGACCCAGTACTTC.

V usage is TRBV4-2 and J usage is TRBJ1-4; D is perhaps TRBD1 (6 bases). In germline, CDR1 is LGHNA, CDR2 YNFKEQ. The CDR3 has 16 amino acids. Between the trimmed V and J ends, which lost 4 bases and 7 bases, there was a span of 19 bases. In DNA, the CDR3 is TGTGCCAGCAGCCCGATTATCGGGGGCGTGATTGAAAAACTGTTTTTT. Its protein is CASSPIIGGVIEKLFF.

This clone has a single count. This chain connects TRBV6-5 to TRBJ1-2, with no clear D. Looked up from germline, CDR1 is MNHEY and CDR2 is SVGAGI. This CDR3 is 13 amino acids long. V lost 5 bases, J lost 0 bases, and 7 bases lay in between. CDR3 DNA sequence: TGTGCCAGCAGTCCTGCAACTAACTATGGCTACACCTTC. It codes for CASSPATNYGYTF.

The chain is built from TRBV15 and TRBJ2-7, with D possibly matching TRBD2 (6 bases). Germline assignment: CDR1 LNHNV and CDR2 YYDKDF (reference sequence). V dropped 0 bases and J dropped 4 bases, with 13 bases sitting between them. The CDR3 contains 15 residues. For the CDR3, the DNA is TGTGCCACCAGCAGAGATCCGGGGGTTGGTTACGAGCAGTACTTC. It codes for CATSRDPGVGYEQYF.